This is a list of T cell receptor beta chains from one sample in a study of cytomegalovirus exposure and HLA in healthy donors. Assay: immunoSEQ multiplex PCR; the TCRdb copy retains only in-frame clones and omits some. The sample includes around 150,000 clones, nearly 80% of them seen just once. Material: PBMCs. All receptors derive from a male donor in good health and CMV-seronegative. The CDR3 runs from the conserved cysteine through the conserved F or W. Each record gives: J gene, D gene, V gene, clone size, CDR3 DNA, CDR3 protein. The D gene is left open where the match is weak. Expanded clones get a size class; other rows say once, few or many, or leave the size out.

>TRBJ2-2|-|TRBV5-1|-
TGCGCCAGCAGCTTGGACCCAGCGGGGAACACCGGGGAGCTGTTTTTT
CASSLDPAGNTGELFF
>TRBJ1-1|-|TRBV15|-
TGTGCCACCAGCAGTCAGGGGTGGAGAGGTGAAGCTTTCTTT
CATSSQGWRGEAFF
>TRBJ1-5|-|TRBV6-6|-
TGTGCCAGCAGTTCTGGGGGGAAGGGGCCCCAGCATTTT
CASSSGGKGPQHF
>TRBJ1-5|TRBD1|TRBV19|-
TGTGCCAGTACTGGACAGGACTATAGCAATCAGCCCCAGCATTTT
CASTGQDYSNQPQHF
>TRBJ1-6|-|TRBV16|-
TGTGCCAGCAGCCCCAGCTGGAGCTCCTATAATTCACCCCTCCACTTT
CASSPSWSSYNSPLHF
>TRBJ1-6|-|TRBV28|-
TGTGCCCATAGTGGGGGGGGCCGTAATTCACCCCTCCACTTT
CAHSGGGRNSPLHF
>TRBJ2-4|TRBD2|TRBV10-2|-
TGCGCCAGCAGTGAGAGGAGCGGGGTGACGTCCAAAAACATTCAGTACTTC
CASSERSGVTSKNIQYF
>TRBJ2-1|-|TRBV27|-
TGTGCCAGCAGTTTATACGGGGGGCCGAATACGGAGCAGTTCTTC
CASSLYGGPNTEQFF
>TRBJ2-2|TRBD2|TRBV7-2|-
TGTGCCAGCACCCTCGGGGACTACGGGGAGCTGTTTTTT
CASTLGDYGELFF
>TRBJ2-6|TRBD1|TRBV4-1|-
TGCGCCAGCAGCTTACCACAGGGGAGCTCTGGGGCCAACGTCCTGACTTTC
CASSLPQGSSGANVLTF
>TRBJ1-1|-|TRBV15|-
TGTGCCACCAGCAGAGGTGATGGACGGGGCACTGAAGCTTTCTTT
CATSRGDGRGTEAFF
>TRBJ1-4|-|TRBV30|-
TGTGCCTGGAGTCTCCGGGGGGCGAGCGAAAAACTGTTTTTT
CAWSLRGASEKLFF
>TRBJ2-1|-|TRBV7-2|-
TGTGCCAGCAGCTTAACTGCCTACTCCTACAATGAGCAGTTCTTC
CASSLTAYSYNEQFF
>TRBJ2-7|TRBD1|TRBV5-8|-
TGTGCCAGCAGCTGGGGGGACAGGGTCTACGAGCAGTACTTC
CASSWGDRVYEQYF
>TRBJ2-7|TRBD1|TRBV9|-
TGTGCCAGCAGCATCGGACAGGGGAACGGCGAGCAGTACTTC
CASSIGQGNGEQYF
>TRBJ1-4|TRBD1|TRBV5-5|-
TGTGCCAGCAGCGACAGGGGTGATGAAAAACTGTTTTTT
CASSDRGDEKLFF
>TRBJ2-1|-|TRBV27|-
TGTGCCAGCGCCGGGTCATACAATGAGCAGTTCTTC
CASAGSYNEQFF
>TRBJ2-3|-|TRBV29-1|-
TGCGGCGTCGAAGGGGACTCAGATACGCAGTATTTT
CGVEGDSDTQYF
>TRBJ2-1|TRBD2|TRBV5-4|few
TGTGCCACCCAGGGACTAGCGCTCAATGAGCAGTTCTTC
CATQGLALNEQFF
>TRBJ2-7|TRBD1|TRBV30|-
TGTGCCTGGAGCGTCGGGCCTAGTTACAGGGGGAGCGAGCAGTACTTC
CAWSVGPSYRGSEQYF
>TRBJ1-1|-|TRBV19|-
TGTGCCAGTAGTCTGAACAGGCACACTGAAGCTTTCTTT
CASSLNRHTEAFF
>TRBJ1-5|-|TRBV11-2|-
TGTGCCAGCAGCTTAGGAGGTCAGCCCCAGCATTTT
CASSLGGQPQHF
>TRBJ2-2|-|TRBV9|-
TGTGCCAGCAGCGTTTCACAGGTCCTTGGGGAGCTGTTTTTT
CASSVSQVLGELFF
>TRBJ1-1|-|TRBV11-2|-
TGTGCCAGCACTCGAACAGGGATCACTGAAGCTTTCTTT
CASTRTGITEAFF
>TRBJ1-1|-|TRBV11-1|-
TGTGCCAGCACCCGATCGGGGAACACTGAAGCTTTCTTT
CASTRSGNTEAFF
>TRBJ1-3|TRBD1|TRBV4-3|-
TGCGCCAGCAGCCTTCAACAGGGGGCGGAAGGAAACACCATATATTTT
CASSLQQGAEGNTIYF
>TRBJ2-1|TRBD1|TRBV5-8|-
TGTGCCAGCAGCTTGGGACAAGGGGGCGTCTATAATGAGCAGTTCTTC
CASSLGQGGVYNEQFF
>TRBJ1-2|-|TRBV5-8|-
TGTGCCAGCAGCTTCGAGGAGGGCGCTGTCTATGGCTACACCTTC
CASSFEEGAVYGYTF
>TRBJ1-1|-|TRBV2|-
TGTGCCAGCTCGGGGGGGGTATCTGAAGCTTTCTTT
CASSGGVSEAFF
>TRBJ2-5|-|TRBV29-1|few
TGCAGCGCTGGCAATGTCCAAGAGACCCAGTACTTC
CSAGNVQETQYF
>TRBJ1-2|-|TRBV28|-
TGTGCCAGCAGCCCCCCTTGGGCGGGCGAGCTTGGGAACTATGGCTACACCTTC
CASSPPWAGELGNYGYTF
>TRBJ1-5|TRBD1|TRBV28|-
TGTGCCAGCAGACCCCGGGGACAGGGAGGCAATCAGCCCCAGCATTTT
CASRPRGQGGNQPQHF
>TRBJ1-4|-|TRBV7-2|few
TGTGCCAGCAGTATGGGGGGAACTAATGAAAAACTGTTTTTT
CASSMGGTNEKLFF
>TRBJ1-2|-|TRBV2|few
TGTGCCAGCAGTCGGGACATTATCTATGGCTACACCTTC
CASSRDIIYGYTF
>TRBJ1-1|-|TRBV6-1|few
TGTGCCAGCAGAACAACGAACACTGAAGCTTTCTTT
CASRTTNTEAFF
>TRBJ2-7|TRBD1|TRBV5-1|-
TGCGCCAGCAGCGTGGACAGGGCTAGCTACGAGCAGTACTTC
CASSVDRASYEQYF
>TRBJ2-3|TRBD2|TRBV4-2|-
TGTGCCAGCAGCCCGGTGGCTCCCGGGGGGGTGGATACGCAGTATTTT
CASSPVAPGGVDTQYF
>TRBJ2-1|-|TRBV10-3|-
TGTGCCATCAGTGTGGGGGGGCCGAGGGATGAGCAGTTCTTC
CAISVGGPRDEQFF
>TRBJ2-5|-|TRBV6-6|-
TGTGCCAGCACCCCAGGGACTCACCAAGAGACCCAGTACTTC
CASTPGTHQETQYF
>TRBJ1-2|-|TRBV2|-
TGTGCCAGCAGTGAACCGACAGACCTATTAGCTAACTATGGCTACACCTTC
CASSEPTDLLANYGYTF
>TRBJ2-7|-|TRBV10-2|-
TGCGCCAGCAGTGAGTCGCAGTCCTACGAGCAGTACTTC
CASSESQSYEQYF
>TRBJ1-2|TRBD1|TRBV27|-
TGTGCCAGCAGTTTTAGGACAGGGGTCTATTATGGCTACACCTTC
CASSFRTGVYYGYTF
>TRBJ1-5|-|TRBV19|-
TGTGCCAGTAGTATGACCTCGGGGAATAGCAATCAGCCCCAGCATTTT
CASSMTSGNSNQPQHF
>TRBJ1-2|-|TRBV19|-
TGTGCCAGTAGCTCCGGGAGCGGCGGCTACACCTTC
CASSSGSGGYTF